This paragraph covers one T cell receptor beta chain sequence. CDR3 length: 15 residues. V shed 1 base and J shed 6 bases, with 10 bases lying between them. From germline, CDR1 is SGHVS and CDR2 FNYEAQ. This entry is derived from a study of glioma-infiltrating T cells. Using RNA template, CDR3s of TCR alpha and beta were amplified with iRepertoire arm-PCR. TCRdb re-called the multiplex PCR reads with MiXCR, one entry per CDR3 protein. The sample includes about 140,000 distinct CDR3 sequences, 35% to 50% of them seen just once. The J gene is TRBJ1-6, the V gene TRBV7-6; a possible D gene is TRBD1 (5 bases). The clonotype originates from a human donor with low-grade glioma or glioblastoma, undergoing nonglioma brain surgery, or in good health (not recorded which). The sample taken for sequencing was glioma tissue, nonneoplastic brain tissue, or PBMCs (not recorded which). The CDR3 loop is CASSLGETVNSPLHF. Here the CDR3 DNA reads TGTGCCAGCAGCTTAGGGGAGACAGTTAATTCACCCCTCCACTTT.